The sequence of this TCR beta chain was determined in a study of blood T cells in healthy people across ages. Each sample had at least 6.5 million PBMCs isolated. A second PCR of about 7 to 11 cycles used a sample-barcoded 5' primer and a J-beta primer mix. TCRdb redid the calling of the 5' RACE reads with MiXCR, one entry per CDR3 protein. Of about 1,800,000 distinct CDR3 sequences in the sample, roughly 27% were seen once. This clonotype was detected a few times. The TCR comes from a woman in her thirties in good health. Material: blood.

The DNA of the CDR3 is TGTGCCAGCAGCGCCAGGGGCGAAAAACTGTTTTTT. Its translation is CASSARGEKLFF. The chain carries TRBV9 and TRBJ1-4; D may be TRBD1 (6 bases). This CDR3 has 12 amino acids. V was pared by 3 bases and J by 8 bases, with 8 bases between. Germline lookup yields CDR1 SGDLS and CDR2 YYNGEE.